These 17 T cell receptor beta chains share one sample of origin, sequenced in a study of T cells in Graves' hyperthyroidism and ophthalmopathy. The TCR beta CDR3 regions underwent amplification using RNA transcripts as the source. The primer set for the first-round RT-PCR of the TCR CDR3 was HTBI. TCRdb used MiXCR to reprocess the multiplex PCR reads, holding one entry per CDR3 protein. The table includes 350,000 to 400,000 distinct CDR3 sequences, 15% to 20% detected once. The sequenced material came from blood. These TCRs come from a young woman with Graves' hyperthyroidism.

This clonotype was seen repeatedly, ten times or more. This chain uses TRBV4-1 with TRBJ2-7; D is unresolved. V gave up 3 bases and J gave up 0 bases, with 9 bases separating them. The CDR3 has 14 residues. CDR1 and CDR2 (germline): MGHRA, YSYEKL. CDR3 bases: TGCGCCAGCAGCCAGGGTGTCGGCTCCTACGAGCAGTACTTC. Its protein product is CASSQGVGSYEQYF.

This clonotype was detected many times. The J gene is TRBJ2-2, the V gene TRBV30, with D perhaps matching TRBD1 (6 bases). This CDR3 has 15 amino acids. Trimming took off 3 bases at V and 7 bases at J, with 18 bases between the two ends. CDR1 is GTSNPN, CDR2 SVGIG, per germline (reference sequence). The chain's CDR3 is CAWRGVQGIGGELFF. The CDR3 DNA reads as TGTGCCTGGAGGGGAGTACAGGGTATAGGCGGGGAGCTGTTTTTT. The entire variable domain, with the rest obtained from reference TRBV30 and TRBJ2-2, is as follows: SQTIHQWPATLVQPVGSPLSLECTVEGTSNPNLYWYRQAAGRGLQLLFYSVGIGQISSEVPQNLSASRPQDRQFILSSKKLLLSDSGFYLCAWRGVQGIGGELFFGEGSRLTVL.

The chain combines TRBV24-1 with TRBJ2-5; 7 bases match TRBD2. The V and J ends lost 0 bases and 3 bases, in that order; junction bases with no gene match: 3. This CDR3 region has 15 residues. The V gene's germline CDR1 is KGHDR and CDR2 SFDVKD. This CDR3 is CATSDLGGGKETQYF. CDR3 nucleotide sequence: TGTGCCACCAGTGATTTGGGCGGGGGAAAAGAGACCCAGTACTTC.

The CDR3 is CASSARDGGYEQYF. The CDR3 region has the DNA TGTGCCAGCAGTGCGAGGGACGGCGGTTACGAGCAGTACTTC. J is TRBJ2-7 and V is TRBV6-1; D may correspond to TRBD1 or TRBD2 (5 bases each). In germline, CDR1 is MNHNS, CDR2 SASEGT. This CDR3 is built from 14 residues. Trimming stripped 4 bases from V and 4 bases from J, with 14 bases between.

In this sample, this clonotype turned up many times. The V and J genes are TRBV12-3 or TRBV12-4 and TRBJ1-5, with 8 bases identical to TRBD1. V trimming: 5 bases; J trimming: 2 bases; junction bases outside the gene matches: 5. The length of the CDR3 is 15 residues. CDR3 amino acids: CASSPRGQGNQPQHF. CDR3 bases: TGTGCCAGCAGTCCCAGGGGGCAGGGCAATCAGCCCCAGCATTTT.

Note on this clonotype: This clone may be a read error of a much larger clone one base away. Lacking the conserved final phenylalanine or tryptophan, this CDR3 likely reflects a read error. The limits of the CDR3 on the DNA are not certain, so only TCRdb's listed CDR3 is given. The V and J genes are TRBV12-3 or TRBV12-4 and TRBJ1-1; TRBD1 is the table's D call and was not checked against the DNA. From its first to its last residue, the CDR3 has 13 amino acids. This chain's CDR3 is CASSRTDRGEPFY.

In its sample, this clonotype was seen many times. V usage is TRBV14 and J usage is TRBJ1-6; D not certain. CDR3 size: 16 residues. Germline values: CDR1 SGHDN, CDR2 FVKESK. V lost 0 bases and J lost 5, with 11 bases in between. The CDR3 coding sequence is TGTGCCAGCAGCCAAGATTGGGCGGATAATAATTCACCCCTCCACTTT. Amino acids: CASSQDWADNNSPLHF.

This clonotype was counted ten times or more. The chain employs TRBV20-1 and TRBJ2-2; D perhaps matches TRBD1 (6 bases). CDR1 is DFQATT, CDR2 SNEGSKA, per germline (reference sequence). The CDR3 extends over 15 amino acids. The V gene lost 1 base and the J gene lost 5 bases, with 14 bases spanning the gap. CDR3 DNA: TGCAGTGCTAGAGCGGTACAGGGAATGACCGGGGAGCTGTTTTTT. It is translated as CSARAVQGMTGELFF.

This clonotype was detected ten times or more. The chain couples TRBV29-1 to TRBJ2-3; weak D call: TRBD1 (6 bases). This CDR3 contains 13 residues. Between the trimmed V and J ends, which lost 6 bases and 0 bases, there was a span of 10 bases. The V gene's germline CDR1 is SQVTM and CDR2 ANQGSEA. As DNA, the CDR3 is TGCAGCGTCAGACAGGTCAGCACAGATACGCAGTATTTT. Translating gives CSVRQVSTDTQYF.

CDR3 sequence: CASSLRLATYEQYF. CDR3 nucleotides: TGTGCCAGCAGCTTAAGGCTAGCAACCTACGAGCAGTACTTC. J is TRBJ2-7 and V is TRBV11-2; TRBD2 is a possible D gene (5 bases). Germline lookup yields CDR1 SGHAT and CDR2 FQNNGV. The CDR3 runs to 14 residues. V shed 2 bases and J shed 2 bases, with 10 bases lying between them. The variable domain in full, completed from reference TRBV11-2 and TRBJ2-7, reads EAGVAQSPRYKIIEKRQSVAFWCNPISGHATLYWYQQILGQGPKLLIQFQNNGVVDDSQLPKDRFSAERLKGVDSTLKIQPAKLEDSAVYLCASSLRLATYEQYFGPGTRLTVT.

The CDR3 bases are TGTGCCAGCAGCCCGGGCCTTGGTAGCTCCTACGAGCAGTACTTC. Translated, it gives CASSPGLGSSYEQYF. V is TRBV7-2 and J is TRBJ2-7; D gene unclear. V was clipped by 5 bases and J by 0 bases, with 14 bases between them. CDR1 and CDR2 from the germline V gene are SGHTA and FQGNSA. The CDR3 runs 15 residues.

The chain is built from TRBV30 and TRBJ2-7; D ambiguous. The V gene's germline CDR1 is GTSNPN and CDR2 SVGIG (reference sequence). CDR3 length: 12 residues. The V end lost 0 bases, the J end lost 6 bases, and 9 bases lay between the germline ends. CDR3 sequence reads: CAWSVPWGEQYF. The CDR3 DNA reads as TGTGCCTGGAGTGTACCGTGGGGCGAGCAGTACTTC.

The chain links TRBV10-1 to TRBJ2-5; D gene uncertain. Trimming removed 3 bases at V and 5 bases at J, with 7 bases between. Per the germline V gene, CDR1 is WNHNN and CDR2 is SYGVQD (reference sequence). The CDR3 spans 12 residues. CDR3 sequence reads: CASSESSETQYF. The DNA of the CDR3 is TGCGCCAGCAGTGAATCCTCGGAGACCCAGTACTTC.

The chain carries TRBV6-5 and TRBJ1-5; D is undetermined. Germline loops: CDR1 MNHEY, CDR2 SVGAGI. This CDR3 comprises 15 residues. Trimming took 4 bases from V and 5 from J, leaving 15 bases between them. CDR3 loop: CASSSPEWNHQPQHF. Written as DNA, the CDR3 is TGTGCCAGCAGTTCCCCGGAATGGAACCATCAGCCCCAGCATTTT.

This clonotype came up many times. The chain couples TRBV12-3 or TRBV12-4 to TRBJ1-1; D is unresolved. This CDR3 has 14 residues. Trimming took 6 bases from V and 0 from J, leaving 11 bases between them. The CDR3 DNA sequence: TGTGCCAGCAGAAGTGGGCGGATGAACACTGAAGCTTTCTTT. This encodes CASRSGRMNTEAFF.

This clonotype has at least ten counts. The chain combines TRBV6-1 with TRBJ2-2; the D call may be TRBD1 or TRBD2 (5 bases each). The CDR3 is 15 amino acids. Germline V gene data show CDR1 as MNHNS and CDR2 as SASEGT. Trimming left V 5 bases short and J 7 bases short, with 17 bases between. The CDR3 reads CASSPRDPGDGELFF. In nucleotides, the CDR3 is TGTGCCAGCAGTCCTCGGGACCCAGGCGACGGGGAGCTGTTTTTT.

This clonotype appeared many times. The gene calls are TRBV6-5 and TRBJ1-5; 7 bases map to TRBD1. Germline V gives CDR1 MNHEY, CDR2 SVGAGI. The CDR3 is 17 amino acids. The ends lost 8 bases at V and 0 bases at J; junction bases unmatched: 13. CDR3 sequence: CASSTHRGEDSNQPQHF. In DNA form, the CDR3 reads TGTGCCAGCTCAACCCACAGGGGTGAAGATAGCAATCAGCCCCAGCATTTT.